The 29 T cell receptor beta chains listed next were all sequenced from one sample in a study of CD8+CD57+ T cells in acquired aplastic anemia. Researchers used genomic DNA as the template to profile TCR beta VDJ and CDR3. Each CDR3 protein is one row after TCRdb ran MiXCR on the reads. The repertoire holds some 180,000 distinct CDR3 sequences, with 50% to 65% as singletons. Individuals selected for sequencing had exhibited CD8+CD57+ cell expansion on flow cytometry. The sequenced material came from sorted CD4+, CD8+, or CD8+CD57+ T cells (not recorded which) from PBMCs. The origin of the receptors is a human donor with aplastic anemia.

CDR3 DNA: TGTGCCAGCAGCCCCTACACTTCTAGTAGCGCAGATACGCAGTATTTT. Amino acids: CASSPYTSSSADTQYF. This chain joins TRBV7-8 and TRBJ2-3; D perhaps matches TRBD2 (5 bases). Per germline, CDR1 SGHVS and CDR2 FQNEAQ. This CDR3 region has 16 residues. V was cut by 5 bases and J by 4 bases, with 19 bases left in between. Together with reference TRBV7-8 and TRBJ2-3, the CDR3 gives the full variable domain: GAGVSQSPRYKVAKRGQDVALRCDPISGHVSLFWYQQALGQGPEFLTYFQNEAQLDKSGLPSDRFFAERPEGSVSTLKIQRTQQEDSAVYLCASSPYTSSSADTQYFGPGTRLTVL.

The chain couples TRBV27 to TRBJ1-1, with D unclear. Germline lookup yields CDR1 MNHEY and CDR2 SMNVEV (reference sequence). V lost 5 bases, J lost 6 bases, and 13 bases lay in between. The CDR3 is made up of 13 amino acids. The CDR3 region has the DNA TGTGCCAGCAGTCATGGACCCTCTGCTGAAGCTTTCTTT. Its translation: CASSHGPSAEAFF.

The CDR3 DNA sequence: TGTGCCAGCAGTAGCCTAGACTGGATCTACGAGCAGTACTTC. Translation gives CASSSLDWIYEQYF. The V call is TRBV2, the J call TRBJ2-7; D gene unclear. The ends were cut back, 5 bases at V and 3 bases at J, with 14 bases in the middle. The CDR3 contains 14 residues. The germline gives CDR1 SNHLY, CDR2 FYNNEI.

Comment on this clonotype: A read error may explain this, as a much larger clone is one base away. The chain carries TRBV6-1 and TRBJ2-1, with D uncertain. The CDR3 covers 13 residues. V was pared by 9 bases and J by 0 bases, with 9 bases between. Germline CDR1 is MNHNS and CDR2 is SASEGT. Written as DNA, the CDR3 is TGTGCCAGACGGCCAATCTCCTACAATGAGCAGTTCTTC. This encodes CARRPISYNEQFF.

The chain couples TRBV2 to TRBJ1-6; 9 bases align to TRBD1. CDR3 length: 15 amino acids. V gave up 6 bases and J gave up 2 bases; unmatched junction bases: 2. Per the germline V gene, CDR1 is SNHLY and CDR2 is FYNNEI. DNA for the CDR3: TGTGCCAGCAGGACAGGGGGGCCCTATAATTCACCCCTCCACTTT. As protein: CASRTGGPYNSPLHF.

This clonotype showed up many times. The chain carries TRBV29-1 and TRBJ2-7, with a possible D match to TRBD2 (6 bases). This CDR3 has 11 residues. Per the germline V gene, CDR1 is SQVTM and CDR2 is ANQGSEA. V was cut by 8 bases and J by 4 bases, with 12 bases left in between. DNA of the CDR3: TGCAGCATAGTGGAGGGTTACGAGCAGTACTTC. Translation gives CSIVEGYEQYF.

This chain connects TRBV9 to TRBJ1-6; D call uncertain. The length of the CDR3 is 15 residues. Germline CDR1 is SGDLS and CDR2 is YYNGEE. V lost 0 bases, J lost 6 bases, and 10 bases lay in between. The CDR3 sequence is CASSVAPGPNSPLHF. The CDR3 DNA reads as TGTGCCAGCAGCGTAGCGCCCGGGCCTAATTCACCCCTCCACTTT.

This clonotype was seen a few times. The chain carries TRBV20-1 and TRBJ2-1, with 15 bases lining up with TRBD2. CDR3 length equals 14 residues. Germline V gene lookup returns CDR1 DFQATT and CDR2 SNEGSKA (reference sequence). V shed 4 bases and J 9 bases; nucleotides not matched to a gene: 4. The CDR3 spells CSAKGLAGGVEQFF. DNA of the CDR3: TGCAGTGCTAAAGGACTAGCGGGAGGGGTTGAGCAGTTCTTC.

This chain uses TRBV19 with TRBJ1-2, with D possibly being TRBD1 (5 bases). The CDR3 has 16 amino acids. V shed 9 bases and J shed 7 bases, with 27 bases lying between them. Looked up from germline, CDR1 is LNHDA and CDR2 is SQIVND (reference sequence). The CDR3 loop reads CASSLITGSHDSGYTF. The CDR3 DNA is TGTGCCAGCAGTTTAATCACAGGATCCCACGATAGTGGCTACACCTTC. The full variable domain, its missing parts supplied by reference TRBV19 and TRBJ1-2, is DGGITQSPKYLFRKEGQNVTLSCEQNLNHDAMYWYRQDPGQGLRLIYYSQIVNDFQKGDIAEGYSVSREKKESFPLTVTSAQKNPTAFYLCASSLITGSHDSGYTFGSGTRLTVV.

The chain has TRBV7-2 and TRBJ2-7; D is undetermined. The CDR3 extends over 12 amino acids. The V gene lost 3 bases and the J gene lost 6 bases, with 9 bases spanning the gap. Looked up from germline, CDR1 is SGHTA and CDR2 is FQGNSA. DNA for the CDR3: TGTGCCAGCAGCTTGTCCGAGAGCGAGCAGTACTTC. Its protein is CASSLSESEQYF.

This clonotype was counted ten times or more. The gene calls are TRBV6-6 and TRBJ1-2; D unclear. V lost 7 bases, J lost 4 bases, and 10 bases lay in between. From germline, CDR1 is MNHNY and CDR2 SVGAGI (reference sequence). The CDR3 sequence is 12 residues long. Here the CDR3 DNA reads TGTGCCAGCACGGGCGGAGGCTATGGCTACACCTTC. It codes for CASTGGGYGYTF.

This rearrangement joins TRBV7-2 to TRBJ2-7, with D possibly being TRBD1 (5 bases). The CDR3 runs 13 residues. Germline V gene data show CDR1 as SGHTA and CDR2 as FQGNSA. Trimming cost V 5 bases and J 4 bases, with 12 bases left between them. This CDR3 is CASSRAGLYEQYF. CDR3 nucleotide sequence: TGTGCCAGCAGCCGGGCAGGGTTGTACGAGCAGTACTTC.

The chain recombines TRBV7-6 with TRBJ2-7, with 11 positions matching TRBD2. The CDR3 has 15 residues. The germline CDR1 and CDR2 sequences are SGHVS and FNYEAQ. The junction had 3 bases not matched to a gene; V was cut back by 1 base and J by 4 bases. The CDR3: CASSLETSGTYEQYF. The CDR3 region has the DNA TGTGCCAGCAGCTTAGAGACTAGCGGGACTTACGAGCAGTACTTC.

This clonotype was detected a few times. This CDR3 reads CASSQDVGTSGGAIEQFF. The CDR3 bases are TGCGCCAGCAGCCAAGATGTTGGGACTAGCGGGGGGGCCATCGAGCAGTTCTTC. This chain uses TRBV4-1 with TRBJ2-1, with TRBD2 matching over 16 bases. Per germline, CDR1 MGHRA and CDR2 YSYEKL. This CDR3 has 18 amino acids. V dropped 0 bases and J dropped 10; count of bases not matched to a gene: 9.

The V call is TRBV19, the J call TRBJ2-7; possibly TRBD1 or TRBD2 for D (5 bases each). The germline V and J ends were trimmed by 3 bases and 3 bases, with 12 bases remaining between them. Germline loops: CDR1 LNHDA, CDR2 SQIVND (reference sequence). The CDR3 contains 14 residues. Here the CDR3 reads CASSMSSGSYEQYF. Written as DNA, the CDR3 is TGTGCCAGTAGTATGTCTTCAGGGAGCTACGAGCAGTACTTC.

The chain uses TRBV5-1 and TRBJ2-6; D is perhaps TRBD2 (6 bases). This CDR3 spans 14 amino acids. V lost 7 bases, J lost 0 bases, and 8 bases lay in between. CDR1 is SGHRS, CDR2 YFSETQ, per germline. CDR3 sequence: CASGGISGANVLTF. CDR3 DNA: TGCGCCAGCGGGGGGATCTCTGGGGCCAACGTCCTGACTTTC. Supplemented by reference TRBV5-1 and TRBJ2-6, the full variable domain reads KAGVTQTPRYLIKTRGQQVTLSCSPISGHRSVSWYQQTPGQGLQFLFEYFSETQRNKGNFPGRFSGRQFSNSRSEMNVSTLELGDSALYLCASGGISGANVLTFGAGSRLTVL.

This clonotype was detected only a few times. The J gene is TRBJ2-7, the V gene TRBV29-1; D is unresolved. V lost 3 bases and J 4 bases, leaving 7 bases between the germline ends. CDR1 is SQVTM and CDR2 is ANQGSEA in the germline V gene. The CDR3 totals 11 residues. CDR3 bases: TGCAGCGTTGAGGCTAGTTACGAGCAGTACTTC. This translates into CSVEASYEQYF.

This clonotype has at least ten counts. The chain combines TRBV10-3 with TRBJ2-7, with 7 bases identical to TRBD1. Germline assignment: CDR1 ENHRY and CDR2 SYGVKD. With V trimmed by 4 bases and J by 1 base, 4 bases remained unmatched. The length of the CDR3 is 14 residues. CDR3 sequence (DNA): TGTGCCATCAGTGGGGGACAGAATTCCTACGAGCAGTACTTC. Translated: CAISGGQNSYEQYF.

This clonotype has just a few counts. The chain is built from TRBV15 and TRBJ1-6; D possibly corresponds to TRBD1 (6 bases). Trimming took 1 base from V and 10 from J, leaving 11 bases between them. The CDR3 is 14 amino acids. Germline CDR1 is LNHNV and CDR2 is YYDKDF (reference sequence). Written as DNA, the CDR3 is TGTGCCACCAGCAGAGCGGACAGCTTCTCACCCCTCCACTTT. Encoded protein: CATSRADSFSPLHF.

The table lists this clonotype with many counts. The gene calls are TRBV19 and TRBJ1-1; D is uncertain. The germline CDR1 and CDR2 sequences are LNHDA and SQIVND (reference sequence). V gave up 3 bases and J gave up 0 bases, with 11 bases separating them. The CDR3 is made up of 15 amino acids. CDR3 residues: CASSMAPRLNTEAFF. The CDR3 region has the DNA TGTGCCAGTAGTATGGCCCCGCGGCTGAACACTGAAGCTTTCTTT.

J is TRBJ2-1 and V is TRBV5-1, with a weak D call TRBD2 (5 bases). The CDR3 length is 15 residues. V was clipped by 2 bases and J by 0 bases, with 9 bases between them. Germline CDR1 and CDR2: SGHRS and YFSETQ. The CDR3 bases are TGCGCCAGCAGCTTAGCGGAAAGCTCCTACAATGAGCAGTTCTTC. Translation gives CASSLAESSYNEQFF. Combining the CDR3 with reference TRBV5-1 and TRBJ2-1 gives the whole variable domain KAGVTQTPRYLIKTRGQQVTLSCSPISGHRSVSWYQQTPGQGLQFLFEYFSETQRNKGNFPGRFSGRQFSNSRSEMNVSTLELGDSALYLCASSLAESSYNEQFFGPGTRLTVL.

Turning to this clonotype: At one boundary the junction diverges from the germline segment, which might be a read error. The J gene is TRBJ2-3, the V gene TRBV20-1; D might be TRBD1 or TRBD2, each matching 7 bases. The germline V gene has CDR1 DFQATT and CDR2 SNEGSKA (reference sequence). The CDR3 loop spans 15 amino acids. The CDR3 sequence is CSAGDYTGGTDTQYF. The CDR3 region has the DNA TGCAGTGCTGGGGACTACACCGGCGGGACAGATACGCAGTATTTC.

A word on this clonotype: The germline gene is not matched at one end of the junction; a read error may be the cause. V gene TRBV20-1 combines with J gene TRBJ1-1; weak D call: TRBD1 (5 bases). From germline, CDR1 is DFQATT and CDR2 SNEGSKA (reference sequence). The CDR3 consists of 12 residues. This CDR3 is CATRRGESEAFF. In DNA, the CDR3 is TGTGCCACCAGACGGGGCGAGTCGGAAGCTTTCTTT.

Notes on this clonotype: At one end the junction does not follow the germline gene, possibly because of a read error. The J gene is TRBJ1-1, the V gene TRBV6-1, with 7 bases matching TRBD1. Germline V gives CDR1 MNHNS, CDR2 SASEGT. The CDR3 totals 18 residues. For the CDR3, the DNA is TGTGCCAGCAGTCTAGCCGGGACAGCGAGTTTCATGAACACTGACGCTTTCTTT. This encodes CASSLAGTASFMNTDAFF.

The genes are TRBV10-3 and TRBJ2-1, with D perhaps TRBD2 (5 bases). The V gene lost 4 bases and the J gene lost 9 bases, with 13 bases spanning the gap. From germline, CDR1 is ENHRY and CDR2 SYGVKD. CDR3 length equals 13 residues. CDR3 sequence reads: CAISGGLEGEQFF. CDR3 sequence (DNA): TGTGCCATCAGTGGAGGTCTAGAGGGTGAGCAGTTCTTC.

The chain carries TRBV7-2 and TRBJ2-1, with no clear D. V was pared by 0 bases and J by 6 bases, with 9 bases between. Germline lookup yields CDR1 SGHTA and CDR2 FQGNSA. The CDR3 is 14 amino acids. This CDR3 is CASSLARSLNEQFF. CDR3 DNA: TGTGCCAGCAGCTTAGCTCGGTCACTCAATGAGCAGTTCTTC.

This clonotype showed up many times. This chain links TRBV7-9 with TRBJ1-2, with TRBD1 identical over 10 bases. Trimming cost V 3 bases and J 5 bases; bases outside gene matches: 3. CDR1 and CDR2 from the germline V gene are SEHNR and FQNEAQ (reference sequence). This CDR3 has 14 amino acids. CDR3 residues: CASSFLDRGYGYTF. CDR3 sequence (DNA): TGTGCCAGCAGCTTTTTGGACAGGGGGTATGGCTACACCTTC.

The chain is built from TRBV29-1 and TRBJ1-1, with D perhaps matching TRBD1 (5 bases). Germline V gives CDR1 SQVTM, CDR2 ANQGSEA. The germline V and J ends were trimmed by 1 base and 4 bases, with 13 bases remaining between them. The CDR3 consists of 14 residues. The CDR3 DNA reads as TGCAGCGTTGAAGGTTCCTACAGGAGCACTGAAGCTTTCTTT. It specifies CSVEGSYRSTEAFF.

This clonotype was counted ten times or more. The chain recombines TRBV6-1 with TRBJ1-5, with no clear D. Germline V gene data show CDR1 as MNHNS and CDR2 as SASEGT. Trimming pared 1 base from V and 5 bases from J, leaving 9 bases between. The CDR3 covers 14 residues. CDR3 residues: CASSEGQEYQPQHF. Here the CDR3 DNA reads TGTGCCAGCAGTGAAGGACAAGAGTATCAGCCCCAGCATTTT.